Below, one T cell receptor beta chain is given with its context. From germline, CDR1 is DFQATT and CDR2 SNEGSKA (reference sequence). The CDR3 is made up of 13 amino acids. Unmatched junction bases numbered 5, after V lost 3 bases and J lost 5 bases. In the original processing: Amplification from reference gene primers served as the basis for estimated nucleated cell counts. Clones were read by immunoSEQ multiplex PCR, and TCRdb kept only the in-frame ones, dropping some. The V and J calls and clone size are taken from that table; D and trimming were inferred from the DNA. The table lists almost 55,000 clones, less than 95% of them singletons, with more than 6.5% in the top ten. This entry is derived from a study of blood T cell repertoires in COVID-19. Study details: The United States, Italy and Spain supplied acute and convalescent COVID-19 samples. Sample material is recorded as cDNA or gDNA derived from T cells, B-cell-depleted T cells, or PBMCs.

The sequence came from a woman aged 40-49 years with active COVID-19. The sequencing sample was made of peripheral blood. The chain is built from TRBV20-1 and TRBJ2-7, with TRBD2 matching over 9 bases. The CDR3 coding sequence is TGCAGTGCTAGTAGGCGGGGGGGCCACGAGCAGTACTTC. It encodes CSASRRGGHEQYF.